This T cell receptor (beta chain) was sequenced for a study of T cells in localized non-small cell lung cancer. Findings and caveats of the study: Adjacent uninvolved lung had the highest clonality, suggesting focused antigen responses. A raised T cell density in blood coincided with lengthier overall survival. Appearance in adjacent lung was seen for a median around 58 of the top 100 tumor clones.

Profiling relied on immunoSEQ multiplex PCR, and the TCRdb table lists in-frame clones only, not all of them. The repertoire holds nearly 25,000 clones, with roughly nine tenths as singletons. The CDR3 length is 11 residues. Trimming stripped 4 bases from V and 6 bases from J, with 7 bases between. Germline lookup yields CDR1 MNHEY and CDR2 SVGAGI. A remark on this clone: Its antigen is still unknown.

This chain links TRBV6-5 with TRBJ2-7; the D call may be TRBD1 or TRBD2 (5 bases each). This receptor was identified in a woman aged 40-70 years with stage I lung adenocarcinoma. This specimen consisted of peripheral blood, obtained before any cancer treatment. In DNA form, the CDR3 reads TGTGCCAGCAGTTGGGGGATCGAGCAGTACTTC. Amino acids: CASSWGIEQYF.